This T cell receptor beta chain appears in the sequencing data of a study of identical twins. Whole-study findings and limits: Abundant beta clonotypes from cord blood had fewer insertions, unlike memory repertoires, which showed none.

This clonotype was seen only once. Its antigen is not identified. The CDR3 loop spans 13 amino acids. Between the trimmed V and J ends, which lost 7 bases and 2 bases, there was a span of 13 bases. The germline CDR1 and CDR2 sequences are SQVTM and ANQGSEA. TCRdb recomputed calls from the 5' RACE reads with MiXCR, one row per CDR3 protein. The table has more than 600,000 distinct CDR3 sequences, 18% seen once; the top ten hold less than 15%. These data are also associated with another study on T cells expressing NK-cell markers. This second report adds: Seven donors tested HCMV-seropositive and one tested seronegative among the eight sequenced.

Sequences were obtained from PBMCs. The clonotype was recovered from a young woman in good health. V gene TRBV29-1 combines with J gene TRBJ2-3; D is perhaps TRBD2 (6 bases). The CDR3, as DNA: TGCAGCGCCGCGGGGTTCTCCACAGATACGCAGTATTTT. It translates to CSAAGFSTDTQYF.